The source of this TCR beta chain is a study of blood T cell repertoires in COVID-19. Study background: PBMCs, B-cell-depleted T cells, or T cells were the source of the cDNA or gDNA that made up the material.

The table came from immunoSEQ multiplex PCR; TCRdb's copy has only in-frame clones and leaves some out. Of about 220,000 clones listed, 84% are singletons. The sequenced material came from peripheral blood. The receptor was isolated from a man between 40 and 49 years old who had recovered from COVID-19.

As DNA, the CDR3 is TGTGCCTGGGGCGGGGAGAGCACAGATACGCAGTATTTT. Protein sequence: CAWGGESTDTQYF. The rearrangement links TRBV30 to TRBJ2-3; weak D call: TRBD2 (6 bases). Germline loops: CDR1 GTSNPN, CDR2 SVGIG (reference sequence). This CDR3 contains 13 residues. V was cut by 5 bases and J by 0 bases, with 9 bases left in between.